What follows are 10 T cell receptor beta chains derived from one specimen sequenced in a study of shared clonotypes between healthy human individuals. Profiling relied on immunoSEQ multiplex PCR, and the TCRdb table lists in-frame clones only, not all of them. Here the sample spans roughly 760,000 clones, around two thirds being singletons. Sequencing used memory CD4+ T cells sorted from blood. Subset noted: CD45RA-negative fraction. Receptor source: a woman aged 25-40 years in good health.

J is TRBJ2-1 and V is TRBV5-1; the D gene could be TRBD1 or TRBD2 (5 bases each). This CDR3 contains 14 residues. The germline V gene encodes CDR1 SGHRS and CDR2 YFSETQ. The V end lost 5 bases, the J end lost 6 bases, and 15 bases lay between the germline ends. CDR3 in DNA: TGCGCCAGCAGTCCCGGGACCCTCCTCAATGAGCAGTTCTTC. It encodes CASSPGTLLNEQFF.

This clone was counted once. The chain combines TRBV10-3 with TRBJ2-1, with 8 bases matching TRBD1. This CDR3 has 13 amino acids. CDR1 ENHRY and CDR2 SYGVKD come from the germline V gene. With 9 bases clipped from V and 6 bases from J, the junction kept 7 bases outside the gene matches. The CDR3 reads CAMTDREANEQFF. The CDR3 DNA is TGTGCCATGACGGACAGGGAGGCCAATGAGCAGTTCTTC.

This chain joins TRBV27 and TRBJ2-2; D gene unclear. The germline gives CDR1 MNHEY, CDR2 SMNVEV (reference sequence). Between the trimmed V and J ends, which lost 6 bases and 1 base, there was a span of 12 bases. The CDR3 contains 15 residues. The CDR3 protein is CASRHRRMNTGELFF. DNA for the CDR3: TGTGCCAGCAGGCATAGGCGGATGAACACCGGGGAGCTGTTTTTT.

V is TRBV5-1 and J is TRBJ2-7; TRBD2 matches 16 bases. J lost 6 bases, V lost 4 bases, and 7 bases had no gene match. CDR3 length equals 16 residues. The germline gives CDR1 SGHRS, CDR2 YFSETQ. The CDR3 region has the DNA TGCGCCAGCAGCCCGGGACTAGCGGGAGGGCAAAGCGAGCAGTACTTC. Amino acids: CASSPGLAGGQSEQYF.

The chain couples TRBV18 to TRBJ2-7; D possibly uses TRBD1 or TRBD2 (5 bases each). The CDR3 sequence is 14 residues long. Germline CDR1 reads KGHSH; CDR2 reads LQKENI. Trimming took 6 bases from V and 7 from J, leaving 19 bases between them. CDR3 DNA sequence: TGTGCCAGCTCGCCCGGTGGGGGTTCGTGGGAGCAGTACTTC. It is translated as CASSPGGGSWEQYF. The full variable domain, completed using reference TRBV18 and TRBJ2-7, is NAGVMQNPRHLVRRRGQEARLRCSPMKGHSHVYWYRQLPEEGLKFMVYLQKENIIDESGMPKERFSAEFPKEGPSILRIQQVVRGDSAAYFCASSPGGGSWEQYFGPGTRLTVT.

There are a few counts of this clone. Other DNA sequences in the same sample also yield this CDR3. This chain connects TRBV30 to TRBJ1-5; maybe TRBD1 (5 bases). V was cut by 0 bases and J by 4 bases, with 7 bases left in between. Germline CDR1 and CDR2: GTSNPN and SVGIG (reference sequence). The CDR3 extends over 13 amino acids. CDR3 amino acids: CAWSVSGNQPQHF. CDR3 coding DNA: TGTGCCTGGAGTGTCTCAGGGAATCAGCCCCAGCATTTT. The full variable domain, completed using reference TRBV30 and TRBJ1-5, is SQTIHQWPATLVQPVGSPLSLECTVEGTSNPNLYWYRQAAGRGLQLLFYSVGIGQISSEVPQNLSASRPQDRQFILSSKKLLLSDSGFYLCAWSVSGNQPQHFGDGTRLSIL.

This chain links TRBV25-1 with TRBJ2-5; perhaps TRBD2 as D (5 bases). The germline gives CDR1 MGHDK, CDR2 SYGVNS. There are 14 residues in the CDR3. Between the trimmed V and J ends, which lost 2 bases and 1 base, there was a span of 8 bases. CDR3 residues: CASSERGFQETQYF. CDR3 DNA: TGTGCCAGCAGTGAACGAGGGTTCCAAGAGACCCAGTACTTC.

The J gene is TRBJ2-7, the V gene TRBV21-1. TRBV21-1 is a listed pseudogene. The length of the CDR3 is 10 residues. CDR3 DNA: TGTGCCAGCGCCGGGACCCAACAGTACTTC. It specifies CASAGTQQYF.

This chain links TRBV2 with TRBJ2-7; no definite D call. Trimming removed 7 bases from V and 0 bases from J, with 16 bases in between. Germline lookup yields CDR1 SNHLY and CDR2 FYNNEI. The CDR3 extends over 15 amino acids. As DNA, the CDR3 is TGTGCCAGCAAAAGAGCAGATGTAAGCTCCTACGAGCAGTACTTC. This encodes CASKRADVSSYEQYF.

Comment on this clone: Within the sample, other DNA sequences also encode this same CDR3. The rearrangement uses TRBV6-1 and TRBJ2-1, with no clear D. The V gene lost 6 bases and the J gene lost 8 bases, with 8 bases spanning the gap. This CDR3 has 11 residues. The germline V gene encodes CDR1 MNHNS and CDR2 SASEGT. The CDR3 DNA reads TGTGCCAGCAGCAGTGGAGATGAGCAGTTCTTC. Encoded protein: CASSSGDEQFF.